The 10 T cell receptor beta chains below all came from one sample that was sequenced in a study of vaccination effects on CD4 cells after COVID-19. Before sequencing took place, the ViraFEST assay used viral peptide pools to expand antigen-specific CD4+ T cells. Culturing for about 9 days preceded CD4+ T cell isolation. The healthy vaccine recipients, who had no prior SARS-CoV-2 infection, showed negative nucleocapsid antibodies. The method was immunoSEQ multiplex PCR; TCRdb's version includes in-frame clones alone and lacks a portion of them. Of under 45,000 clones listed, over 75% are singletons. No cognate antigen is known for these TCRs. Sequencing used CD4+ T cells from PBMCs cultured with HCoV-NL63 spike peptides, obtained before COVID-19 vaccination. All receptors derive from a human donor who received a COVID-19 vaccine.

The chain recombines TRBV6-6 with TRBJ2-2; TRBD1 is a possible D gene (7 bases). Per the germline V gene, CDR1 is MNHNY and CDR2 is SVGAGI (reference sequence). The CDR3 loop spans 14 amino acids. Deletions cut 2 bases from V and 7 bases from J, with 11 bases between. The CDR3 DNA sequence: TGTGCCAGCAGTTACAACAGGGGAGGCGGGGAGCTGTTTTTT. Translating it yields CASSYNRGGGELFF.

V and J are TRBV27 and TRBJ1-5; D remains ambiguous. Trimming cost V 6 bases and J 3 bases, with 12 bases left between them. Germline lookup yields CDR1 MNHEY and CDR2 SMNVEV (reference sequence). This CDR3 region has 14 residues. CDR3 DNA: TGTGCCAGCAGATTTTCGGCCATCAATCAGCCCCAGCATTTT. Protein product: CASRFSAINQPQHF.

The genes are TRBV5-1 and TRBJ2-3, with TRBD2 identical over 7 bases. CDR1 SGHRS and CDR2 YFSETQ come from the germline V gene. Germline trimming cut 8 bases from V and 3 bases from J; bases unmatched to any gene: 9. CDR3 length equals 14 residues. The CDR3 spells CASSGGVLTDTQYF. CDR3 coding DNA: TGCGCCAGTAGTGGGGGGGTATTGACAGATACGCAGTATTTT.

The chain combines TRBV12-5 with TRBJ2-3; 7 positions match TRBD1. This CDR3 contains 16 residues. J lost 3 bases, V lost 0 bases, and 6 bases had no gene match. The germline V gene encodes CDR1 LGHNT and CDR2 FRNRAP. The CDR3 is CASGLVGRGITDTQYF. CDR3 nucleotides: TGTGCTAGTGGTTTGGTTGGCAGGGGGATTACAGATACGCAGTATTTT. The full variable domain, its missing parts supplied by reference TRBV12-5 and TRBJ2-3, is DARVTQTPRHKVTEMGQEVTMRCQPILGHNTVFWYRQTMMQGLELLAYFRNRAPLDDSGMPKDRFSAEMPDATLATLKIQPSEPRDSAVYFCASGLVGRGITDTQYFGPGTRLTVL.

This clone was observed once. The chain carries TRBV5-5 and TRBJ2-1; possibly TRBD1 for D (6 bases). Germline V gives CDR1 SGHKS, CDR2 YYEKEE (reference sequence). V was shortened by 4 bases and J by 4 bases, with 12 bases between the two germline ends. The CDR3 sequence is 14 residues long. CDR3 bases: TGTGCCAGCAGCGCCGACGGACAGTACAATGAGCAGTTCTTC. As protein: CASSADGQYNEQFF.

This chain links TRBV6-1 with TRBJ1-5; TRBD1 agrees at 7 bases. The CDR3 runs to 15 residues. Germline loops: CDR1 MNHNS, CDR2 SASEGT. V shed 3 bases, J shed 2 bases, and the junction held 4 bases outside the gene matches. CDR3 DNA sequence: TGTGCCAGCAGTGAGAACAGGGGAGGCAATCAGCCCCAGCATTTT. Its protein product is CASSENRGGNQPQHF.

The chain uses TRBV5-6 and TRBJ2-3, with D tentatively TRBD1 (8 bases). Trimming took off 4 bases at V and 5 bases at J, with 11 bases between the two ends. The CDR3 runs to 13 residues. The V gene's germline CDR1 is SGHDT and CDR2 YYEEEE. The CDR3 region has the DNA TGTGCCAGCAGCCACAGGGGGGGAGATACGCAGTATTTT. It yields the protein CASSHRGGDTQYF.

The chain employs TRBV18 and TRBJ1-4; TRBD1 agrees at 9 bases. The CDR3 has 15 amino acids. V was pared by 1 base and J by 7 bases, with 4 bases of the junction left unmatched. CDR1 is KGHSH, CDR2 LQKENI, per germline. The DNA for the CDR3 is TGTGCCAGCTCACCACAGGACAGGGGCGGTGAAAAACTGTTTTTT. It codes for CASSPQDRGGEKLFF. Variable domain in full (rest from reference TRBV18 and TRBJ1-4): NAGVMQNPRHLVRRRGQEARLRCSPMKGHSHVYWYRQLPEEGLKFMVYLQKENIIDESGMPKERFSAEFPKEGPSILRIQQVVRGDSAAYFCASSPQDRGGEKLFFGSGTQLSVL.

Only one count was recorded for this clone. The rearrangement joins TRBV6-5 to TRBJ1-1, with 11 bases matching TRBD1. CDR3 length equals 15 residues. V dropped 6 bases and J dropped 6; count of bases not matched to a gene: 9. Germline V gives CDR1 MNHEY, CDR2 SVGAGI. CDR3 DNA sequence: TGTGCCAGCAGACCGGGACAGGGGGGTTTGGCTGAAGCTTTCTTT. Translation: CASRPGQGGLAEAFF.

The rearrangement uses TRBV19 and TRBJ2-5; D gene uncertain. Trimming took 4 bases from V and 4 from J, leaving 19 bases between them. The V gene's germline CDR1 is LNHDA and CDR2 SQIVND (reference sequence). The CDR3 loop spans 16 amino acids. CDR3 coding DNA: TGTGCCAGTAGTAGTAAAAGGGCGATTTATGGAGAGACCCAGTACTTC. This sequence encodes CASSSKRAIYGETQYF.